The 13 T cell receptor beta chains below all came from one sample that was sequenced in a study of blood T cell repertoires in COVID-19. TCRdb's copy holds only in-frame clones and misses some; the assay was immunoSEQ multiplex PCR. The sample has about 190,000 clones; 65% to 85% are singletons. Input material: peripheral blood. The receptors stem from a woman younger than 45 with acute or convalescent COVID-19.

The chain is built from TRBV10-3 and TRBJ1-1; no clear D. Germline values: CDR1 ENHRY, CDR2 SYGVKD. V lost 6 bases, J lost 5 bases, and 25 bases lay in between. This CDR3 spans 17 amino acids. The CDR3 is CAISSTLEGRDGTEAFF. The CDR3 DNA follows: TGTGCCATCAGCAGCACCCTGGAGGGAAGGGATGGAACTGAAGCTTTCTTT.

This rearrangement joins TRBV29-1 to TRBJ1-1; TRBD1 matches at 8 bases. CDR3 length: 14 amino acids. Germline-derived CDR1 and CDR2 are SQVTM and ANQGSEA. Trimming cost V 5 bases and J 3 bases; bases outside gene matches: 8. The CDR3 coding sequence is TGCAGCGTTTCAACCGGCAGGGGGCACACTGAAGCTTTCTTT. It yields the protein CSVSTGRGHTEAFF.

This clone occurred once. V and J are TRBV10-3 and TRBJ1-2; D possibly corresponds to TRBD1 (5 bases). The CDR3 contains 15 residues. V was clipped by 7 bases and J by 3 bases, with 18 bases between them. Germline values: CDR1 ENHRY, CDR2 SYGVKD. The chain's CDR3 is CAINLRTRGDYGYTF. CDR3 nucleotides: TGTGCCATCAACCTGAGGACACGGGGGGACTATGGCTACACCTTC.

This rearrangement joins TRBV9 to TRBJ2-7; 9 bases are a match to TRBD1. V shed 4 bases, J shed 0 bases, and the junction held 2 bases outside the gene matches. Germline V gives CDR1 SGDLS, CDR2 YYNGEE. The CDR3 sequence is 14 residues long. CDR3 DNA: TGTGCCAGCAGCCGGACAGGGGCCTCCTACGAGCAGTACTTC. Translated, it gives CASSRTGASYEQYF.

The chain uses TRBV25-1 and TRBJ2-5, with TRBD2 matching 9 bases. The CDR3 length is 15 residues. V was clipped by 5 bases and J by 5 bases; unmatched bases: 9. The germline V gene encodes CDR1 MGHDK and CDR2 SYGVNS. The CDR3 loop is CASSFAGGLVETQYF. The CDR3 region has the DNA TGTGCCAGCAGTTTTGCGGGAGGGCTTGTGGAGACCCAGTACTTC.

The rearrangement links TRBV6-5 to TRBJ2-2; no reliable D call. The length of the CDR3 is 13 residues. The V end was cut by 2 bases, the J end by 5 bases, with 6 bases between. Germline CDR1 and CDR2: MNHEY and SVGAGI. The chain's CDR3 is CASSYPRTGELFF. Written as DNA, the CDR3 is TGTGCCAGCAGTTACCCCAGAACCGGGGAGCTGTTTTTT.

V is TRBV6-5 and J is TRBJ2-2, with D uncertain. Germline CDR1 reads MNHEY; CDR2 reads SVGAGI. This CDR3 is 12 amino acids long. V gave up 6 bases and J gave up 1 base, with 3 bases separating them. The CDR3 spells CASSWNTGELFF. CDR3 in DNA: TGTGCCAGCAGCTGGAACACCGGGGAGCTGTTTTTT.

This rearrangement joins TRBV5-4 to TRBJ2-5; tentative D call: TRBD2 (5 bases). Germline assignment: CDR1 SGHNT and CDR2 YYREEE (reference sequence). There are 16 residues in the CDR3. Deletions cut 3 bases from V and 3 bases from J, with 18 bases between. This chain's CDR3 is CASSSRARPLEETQYF. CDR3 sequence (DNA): TGTGCCAGCAGCTCGAGGGCTAGGCCCCTTGAAGAGACCCAGTACTTC.

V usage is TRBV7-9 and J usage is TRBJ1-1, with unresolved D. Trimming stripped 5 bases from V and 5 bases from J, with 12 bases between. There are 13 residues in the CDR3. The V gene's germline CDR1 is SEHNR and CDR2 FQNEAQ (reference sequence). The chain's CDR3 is CASSPLGETEAFF. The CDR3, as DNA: TGTGCCAGCAGCCCTCTCGGGGAGACTGAAGCTTTCTTT.

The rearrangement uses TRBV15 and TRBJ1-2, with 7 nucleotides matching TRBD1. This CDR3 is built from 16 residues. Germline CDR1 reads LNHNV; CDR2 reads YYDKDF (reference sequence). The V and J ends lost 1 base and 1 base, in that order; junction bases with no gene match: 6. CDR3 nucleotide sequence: TGTGCCACCAGCAGAGTACCGCAGGGGGTTAACTATGGCTACACCTTC. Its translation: CATSRVPQGVNYGYTF. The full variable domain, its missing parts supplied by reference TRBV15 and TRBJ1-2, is DAMVIQNPRYQVTQFGKPVTLSCSQTLNHNVMYWYQQKSSQAPKLLFHYYDKDFNNEADTPDNFQSRRPNTSFCFLDIRSPGLGDTAMYLCATSRVPQGVNYGYTFGSGTRLTVV.

The CDR3 is CASSPKLSTAVYNEQFF. The DNA of the CDR3 is TGTGCCAGCAGCCCGAAGCTATCGACTGCGGTTTACAATGAGCAGTTCTTC. V gene TRBV25-1 combines with J gene TRBJ2-1; D not certain. Trimming shortened V by 6 bases and J by 4 bases, and 22 bases separated the two germline ends. This CDR3 contains 17 residues. Germline V gene lookup returns CDR1 MGHDK and CDR2 SYGVNS.

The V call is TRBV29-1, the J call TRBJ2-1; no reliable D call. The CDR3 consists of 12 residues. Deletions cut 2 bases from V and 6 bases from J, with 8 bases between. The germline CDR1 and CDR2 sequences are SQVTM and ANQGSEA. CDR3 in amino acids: CSVEYSSNEQFF. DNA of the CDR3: TGCAGCGTTGAATACAGCTCCAATGAGCAGTTCTTC.

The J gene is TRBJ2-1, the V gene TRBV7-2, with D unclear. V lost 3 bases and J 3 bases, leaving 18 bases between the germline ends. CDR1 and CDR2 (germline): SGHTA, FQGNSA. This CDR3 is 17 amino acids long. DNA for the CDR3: TGTGCCAGCAGCTTGGGCTGGGCCACCCAAAACTACAATGAGCAGTTCTTC. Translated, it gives CASSLGWATQNYNEQFF.